The clone carrying this TCR beta chain was observed a handful of times. The data stem from a study of T-cell reconstitution after alpha-beta-depleted transplantation in children. The authors prepared the TCRbeta library with unique molecular identifiers. Via MiXCR, TCRdb re-called the PCR reads, giving one row per CDR3 protein. The sample consists of a few hundred thousand distinct CDR3 sequences, around 13% of them appearing once. After removal of 3 bases from V and 4 bases from J, the junction contained 18 bases not matched to a gene. Germline CDR1 is LGHNA and CDR2 is YNFKEQ. The CDR3 sequence is 19 residues long.

The V call is TRBV4-2, the J call TRBJ2-3, with 8 bases matching TRBD2. The source material was PBMCs from the stem cell graft donor, sampled from the stem cell graft. The sequence was obtained from a human donor who donated a stem cell graft to a child with combined immunodeficiency. CDR3 DNA sequence: TGTGCCAGCAGCCAGGCGGGACTAGACCACGGCCCTTATCCAGATACGCAGTATTTT. It yields the protein CASSQAGLDHGPYPDTQYF.